This TCR beta chain originates from a study of long-term antiretroviral therapy in people with HIV. Turning to the study itself: It was about a decade before the 2015 immediate-ART recommendation that the earliest samples were taken.

Every HIV-positive participant received treatment in the United States. Runs used v3.0 of the immunoSEQ assay and were done at survey level. Libraries were prepared by immunoSEQ multiplex PCR; TCRdb keeps only in-frame clonotypes and omits some of them. The table has 30,000 to 40,000 clones, roughly 87% seen once. The TCR originated in a man aged 18-30 years with HIV. Here the sequenced sample was unsorted PBMCs, taken 1.1 years after starting antiretroviral therapy.

The CDR3 DNA reads TGCAGCGTCGGGCCGACAGGGGTTTTGGCTCGCGGCTACACCTTC. It yields the protein CSVGPTGVLARGYTF. This chain connects TRBV29-1 to TRBJ1-2, with 8 bases that match TRBD1. The ends lost 6 bases at V and 8 bases at J; junction bases unmatched: 17. Germline assignment: CDR1 SQVTM and CDR2 ANQGSEA. The CDR3 loop spans 15 amino acids.